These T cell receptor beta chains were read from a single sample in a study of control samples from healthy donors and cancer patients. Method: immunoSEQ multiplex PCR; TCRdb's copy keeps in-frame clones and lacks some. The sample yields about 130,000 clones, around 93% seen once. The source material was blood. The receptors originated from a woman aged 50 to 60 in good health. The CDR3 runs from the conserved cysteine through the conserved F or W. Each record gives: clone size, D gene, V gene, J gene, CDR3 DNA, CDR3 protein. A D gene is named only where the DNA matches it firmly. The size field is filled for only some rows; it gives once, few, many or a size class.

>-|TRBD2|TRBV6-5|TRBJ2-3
TGTGCCAGCACCTCACTAGCGGCAACAGATACGCAGTATTTT
CASTSLAATDTQYF
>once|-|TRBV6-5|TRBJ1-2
TGTGCCAGCAGGGTATTTGAGCGGCCTGGGGACACCTTC
CASRVFERPGDTF
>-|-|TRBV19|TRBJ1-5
TGTGCCAGTAGTTTAGGGAATCAGCCCCAGCATTTT
CASSLGNQPQHF
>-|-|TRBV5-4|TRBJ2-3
TGTGCCAGCAGCTTCCAGGGGGGTAGACCTACGCAGTATTTT
CASSFQGGRPTQYF
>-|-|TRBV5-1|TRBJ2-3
TGCGCCAGCAGCTTGGCTGTAGCAACAGATACGCAGTATTTT
CASSLAVATDTQYF
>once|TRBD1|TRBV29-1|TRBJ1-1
TGCAGCGCCAGGACAGGGGGCACTGAAGCTTTCTTT
CSARTGGTEAFF
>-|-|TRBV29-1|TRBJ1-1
TGCAGCGTTGGCGGAGGACCGAACACTGAAGCTTTCTTT
CSVGGGPNTEAFF
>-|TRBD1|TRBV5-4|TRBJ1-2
TGTGCCAGCAGCATGACAGGGAATGGCTACACCTTC
CASSMTGNGYTF
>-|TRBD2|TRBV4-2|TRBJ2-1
TGTGCCAGCAGCCAAGACCTAGCGGGCTCCTACAATGAGCAGTTCTTC
CASSQDLAGSYNEQFF
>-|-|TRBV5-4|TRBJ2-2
TGTGCCAGCAGCTTGGGAAACACCGGGGAGCTGTTTTTT
CASSLGNTGELFF
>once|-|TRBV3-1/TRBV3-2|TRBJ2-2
TGTGCCAGCAGCGGAAATATGGCCGGGGAGCTGTTTTTT
CASSGNMAGELFF
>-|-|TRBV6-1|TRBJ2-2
TGTGCCAGCAGTGAGATCCGGGGTCGGAACACCGGGGAGCTGTTTTTT
CASSEIRGRNTGELFF
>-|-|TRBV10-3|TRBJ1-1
TGTGCCATCAGTGACTGGCTATCTGAAGCTTTCTTT
CAISDWLSEAFF
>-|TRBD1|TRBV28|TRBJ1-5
TGTGCCAGCAGTTTAATTGACGGGACAGGGGTTCAGCCCCAGCATTTT
CASSLIDGTGVQPQHF
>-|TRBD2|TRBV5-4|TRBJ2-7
TGTGCCAGCAGCTTGGGAGGGACTAACTCCTACGAGCAGTACTTC
CASSLGGTNSYEQYF
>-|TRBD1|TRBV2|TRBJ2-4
TGTGCCAGCAGTGACGGACAGGGGGGGAGCAAAAACATTCAGTACTTC
CASSDGQGGSKNIQYF
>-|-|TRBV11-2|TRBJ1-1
TGTGCCAGCAGCTTAGATCTAGGTGGAGGGGGCACTGAAGCTTTCTTT
CASSLDLGGGGTEAFF
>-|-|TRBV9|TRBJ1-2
TGTGCCAGCAGCGCCAAGGGAGTTTTGGGCGGCTACACCTTC
CASSAKGVLGGYTF
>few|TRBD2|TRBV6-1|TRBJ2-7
TGTGCCAGCAGTGAAGGACTAGCGGGAGGAAACGAGCAGTACTTC
CASSEGLAGGNEQYF
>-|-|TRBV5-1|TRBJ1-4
TGCGCCAGCAGCAGCGGGACCACTGAAAAACTGTTTTTT
CASSSGTTEKLFF
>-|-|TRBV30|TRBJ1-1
TGTGCCTGGAAAGGGACAACGAACACTGAAGCTTTCTTT
CAWKGTTNTEAFF
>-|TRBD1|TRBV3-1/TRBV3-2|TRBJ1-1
TGTGCCAGCAGCGCACAGGGGGTGCAATTCGGTAACACTGAAGCTTTCTTT
CASSAQGVQFGNTEAFF
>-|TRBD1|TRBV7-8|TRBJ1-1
TGTGCCAGCAGCTTAGCGGGCGACAGGGATGAAGCTTTCTTT
CASSLAGDRDEAFF
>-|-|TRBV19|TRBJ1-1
TGTGCCAGTAGTATAGAAACCAGGGGCTCTGAAGCTTTCTTT
CASSIETRGSEAFF
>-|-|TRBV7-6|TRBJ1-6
TGTGCCAGCAGCTTAGCGCTAATGGGCAGCCCTAATTCACCCCTCCACTTT
CASSLALMGSPNSPLHF
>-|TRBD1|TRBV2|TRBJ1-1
TGTGCCAGCAGCCTACGGACAGGGATTGAAGCTTTCTTT
CASSLRTGIEAFF
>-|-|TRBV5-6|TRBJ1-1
TGTGCCAGCAGCTTAGGTGTTTGGGGCAGTAACACTGAAGCTTTCTTT
CASSLGVWGSNTEAFF
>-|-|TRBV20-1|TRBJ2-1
TGCAGTGCTAGTATGCAGGGAAGGGAGCAGTTCTTC
CSASMQGREQFF
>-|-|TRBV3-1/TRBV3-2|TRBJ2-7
TGTGCCAGCAGCCAAGTTAACAACAGGGTGAGCGAGCAGTACTTC
CASSQVNNRVSEQYF
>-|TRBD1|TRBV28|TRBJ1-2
TGTGCCAGCACCCCCCAGGGGGGCAGCTATGGCTACACCTTC
CASTPQGGSYGYTF
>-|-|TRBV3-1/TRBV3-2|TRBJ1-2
TGTGCCAGCAGCCCTCGATCAGGGTCGGGCGGCTACACCTTC
CASSPRSGSGGYTF
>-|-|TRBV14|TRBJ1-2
TGTGCCAGCAGCTACGACAGAAACTATGGCTACACCTTC
CASSYDRNYGYTF
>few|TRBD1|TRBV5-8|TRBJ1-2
TGTGCCAGCAGGAGGACAGGGTCAGGCTACACCTTC
CASRRTGSGYTF
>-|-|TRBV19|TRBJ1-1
TGTGCCAGTAGAACTCCAGGACAAGCGAACACTGAAGCTTTCTTT
CASRTPGQANTEAFF
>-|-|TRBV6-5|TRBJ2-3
TGTGCCAGCAGCTTAATAGATACGCAGTATTTT
CASSLIDTQYF
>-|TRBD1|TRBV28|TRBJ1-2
TGTGCCAGCAGTTCTCCAGGGGGGAATAACTATGGCTACACCTTC
CASSSPGGNNYGYTF
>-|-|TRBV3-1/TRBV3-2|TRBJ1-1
TGTGCCAGCAGCCAAGTATCCAGGGGAACTGAAGCTTTCTTT
CASSQVSRGTEAFF
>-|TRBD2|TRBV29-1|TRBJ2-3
TGCAGCGTGCGGGCTAGCGGGACTACAGATACGCAGTATTTT
CSVRASGTTDTQYF
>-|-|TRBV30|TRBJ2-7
TGTGCGATCAACGAGCAGTACTTC
CAINEQYF
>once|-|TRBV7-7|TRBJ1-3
TGTGCTAGCAGCCCGGGGGCGGACTCTGGAAACACCATATATTTT
CASSPGADSGNTIYF
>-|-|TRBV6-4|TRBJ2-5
TGTGCCAGCAGCCGGGAACAAAGAGAGACCCAGTACTTC
CASSREQRETQYF
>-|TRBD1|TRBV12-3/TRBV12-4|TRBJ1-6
TGTGCCAGCAACAGGGGGCTGGGTTCACCCCTCCACTTT
CASNRGLGSPLHF
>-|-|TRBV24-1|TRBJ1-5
TGTGCCACCAGTATCGGACTGGGTCAGCCCCAGCATTTT
CATSIGLGQPQHF
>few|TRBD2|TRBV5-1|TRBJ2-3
TGCGCCAGCAGAGCTGCGGGAGGCACAGATACGCAGTATTTT
CASRAAGGTDTQYF
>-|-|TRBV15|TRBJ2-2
TGTGCCACCAGCAGCGTTGTCGGGGAGCTGTTTTTT
CATSSVVGELFF
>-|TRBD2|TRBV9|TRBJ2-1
TGTGCCAGCAGCGTAGGGGCTAGCGGGAGTGGGAATGAGCAGTTCTTC
CASSVGASGSGNEQFF
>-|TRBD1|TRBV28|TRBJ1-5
TGTGCCAGCAGATCGATTAGGGGGACAGGGGCGGGCAATCAGCCCCAGCATTTT
CASRSIRGTGAGNQPQHF
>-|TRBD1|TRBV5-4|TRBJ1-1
TGTGCCAGCAGCTTTCGGACAGGGGAGAACACTGAAGCTTTCTTT
CASSFRTGENTEAFF
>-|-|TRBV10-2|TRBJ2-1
TGCGCCAGCAGTGAGTCGGTTTGGGGCAATGAGCAGTTCTTC
CASSESVWGNEQFF
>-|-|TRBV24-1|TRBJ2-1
TGTGCCACCAGTGATTTAGTCAATGAGCAGTTCTTC
CATSDLVNEQFF
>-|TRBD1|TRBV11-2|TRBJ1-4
TGTGCCAGCAGCTTAGCAGGGGGACAGGGTGGTGAAAAACTGTTTTTT
CASSLAGGQGGEKLFF
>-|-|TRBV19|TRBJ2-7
TGTGCCAGTAGGCGGGACAACTCCTACGAGCAGTACTTC
CASRRDNSYEQYF
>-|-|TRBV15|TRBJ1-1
TGTGCCACCAGCAGAGATCTAGCGCAGGGTTGGGACACTGAAGCTTTCTTT
CATSRDLAQGWDTEAFF
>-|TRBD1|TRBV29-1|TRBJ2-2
TGCAGCGTGTCCGGGGACAGCGTGGGCACCGGGGAGCTGTTTTTT
CSVSGDSVGTGELFF